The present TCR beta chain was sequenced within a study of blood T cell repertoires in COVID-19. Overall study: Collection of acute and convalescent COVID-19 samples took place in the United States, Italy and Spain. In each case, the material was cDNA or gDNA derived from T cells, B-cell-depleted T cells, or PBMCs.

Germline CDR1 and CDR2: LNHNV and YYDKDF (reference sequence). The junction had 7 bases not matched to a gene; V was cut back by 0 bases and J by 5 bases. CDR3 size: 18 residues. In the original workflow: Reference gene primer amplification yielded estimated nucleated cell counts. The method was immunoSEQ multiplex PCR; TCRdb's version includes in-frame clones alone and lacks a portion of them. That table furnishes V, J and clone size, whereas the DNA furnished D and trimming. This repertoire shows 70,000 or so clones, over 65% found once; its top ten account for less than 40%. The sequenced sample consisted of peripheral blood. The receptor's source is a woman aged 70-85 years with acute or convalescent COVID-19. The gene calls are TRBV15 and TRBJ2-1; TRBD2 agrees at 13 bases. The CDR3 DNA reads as TGTGCCACCAGCAGAGATGAGGGACTAGCGGGAAGGAACAATGAGCAGTTCTTC. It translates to CATSRDEGLAGRNNEQFF.